These 23 T cell receptor beta chains were sequenced from one sample in a study of cytomegalovirus exposure and HLA in healthy donors. With 60 Vbeta and 13 Jbeta primers, the PCR was carried out. TCRdb's copy holds only in-frame clones and misses some; the assay was immunoSEQ multiplex PCR. The sample contains roughly 190,000 clones, roughly 80% of which appear only once. Sample: PBMCs. Every receptor here comes from a man in his fifties in good health and CMV-seronegative.

This clone was seen a few times. The chain couples TRBV27 to TRBJ1-5; TRBD1 matches at 11 bases. Germline V lookup: CDR1 MNHEY, CDR2 SMNVEV (reference sequence). The CDR3 has 15 amino acids. Trimming removed 6 bases from V and 4 bases from J; junction bases left unmatched: 5. As DNA, the CDR3 is TGTGCCAGCAGACCCGGGACAGGGGGAAATCAGCCCCAGCATTTT. Translated: CASRPGTGGNQPQHF.

The table lists this clone with a few counts. The chain links TRBV2 to TRBJ2-3; 8 bases map to TRBD2. Germline values: CDR1 SNHLY, CDR2 FYNNEI. V dropped 11 bases and J dropped 7; count of bases not matched to a gene: 14. This CDR3 spans 14 amino acids. The CDR3, as DNA: TGTGCCTCCCACCCGGGGCGGGGGGTCCATACGCAGTATTTT. It is translated as CASHPGRGVHTQYF.

This sequence joins TRBV30 and TRBJ2-5; no clear D gene. This CDR3 is 11 amino acids long. The V gene's germline CDR1 is GTSNPN and CDR2 SVGIG (reference sequence). Trimming took 5 bases from V and 2 from J, leaving 6 bases between them. The CDR3 coding sequence is TGTGCCTGGGGCAGGCAAGAGACCCAGTACTTC. As protein: CAWGRQETQYF.

The genes are TRBV14 and TRBJ2-7; 7 nucleotides align to TRBD2. CDR1 SGHDN and CDR2 FVKESK come from the germline V gene. The CDR3 loop spans 16 amino acids. J lost 0 bases, V lost 6 bases, and 11 bases had no gene match. This CDR3 reads CASSRAGGTSSYEQYF. Here the CDR3 DNA reads TGTGCCAGCAGTCGCGCCGGGGGGACCAGCTCCTACGAGCAGTACTTC.

The chain links TRBV4-2 to TRBJ1-1, with a tentative D call TRBD1 (5 bases). Germline V lookup: CDR1 LGHNA, CDR2 YNFKEQ. Trimming removed 1 base from V and 4 bases from J, with 10 bases in between. CDR3 length: 14 amino acids. The CDR3 DNA reads TGTGCCAGCAGCCAAGGACAGATTGGCACTGAAGCTTTCTTT. As protein: CASSQGQIGTEAFF.

The chain employs TRBV12-5 and TRBJ1-1; perhaps TRBD1 as D (5 bases). Germline CDR1 and CDR2: LGHNT and FRNRAP. The CDR3 spans 16 residues. V shed 6 bases and J shed 3 bases, with 20 bases lying between them. CDR3 residues: CASGFASGGGDTEAFF. The DNA of the CDR3 is TGTGCTAGTGGGTTTGCCTCCGGGGGAGGCGACACTGAAGCTTTCTTT.

The sample holds one count of this clone. The rearrangement links TRBV5-4 to TRBJ2-3, with TRBD1 as a possible D gene (7 bases). The CDR3 totals 15 residues. V was cut by 1 base and J by 5 bases, with 14 bases left in between. From germline, CDR1 is SGHNT and CDR2 YYREEE (reference sequence). DNA of the CDR3: TGTGCCAGCAGCTTGCCCGGGCAGGGGGGAGATACGCAGTATTTT. As protein: CASSLPGQGGDTQYF.

V usage is TRBV29-1 and J usage is TRBJ2-1, with D perhaps TRBD2 (6 bases). Germline CDR1 and CDR2: SQVTM and ANQGSEA. V gave up 5 bases and J gave up 3 bases, with 11 bases separating them. The CDR3 spans 13 residues. Here the CDR3 DNA reads TGCAGCGTTACGCGGGACCTCTACAATGAGCAGTTCTTC. Translation gives CSVTRDLYNEQFF.

The V call is TRBV6-5, the J call TRBJ2-3; TRBD1 matches 7 bases. The J segment lost 5 bases and the V segment lost 0 bases, leaving 5 bases of the junction unmatched. Germline V gene data show CDR1 as MNHEY and CDR2 as SVGAGI. The CDR3 sequence is 15 residues long. CDR3 DNA sequence: TGTGCCAGCAGTTACTCAGGGGGCAGGATAGATACGCAGTATTTT. The encoded protein is CASSYSGGRIDTQYF.

This chain connects TRBV11-1 to TRBJ2-1, with a weak D call TRBD2 (5 bases). This CDR3 is built from 15 residues. Germline V gene sequence: CDR1 SGHAT, CDR2 FQDESV (reference sequence). V was shortened by 6 bases and J by 5 bases, with 17 bases between the two germline ends. CDR3 in DNA: TGTGCCAGCAGGGGAGAACGCTACGGGGACAATGAGCAGTTCTTC. This gives the protein CASRGERYGDNEQFF.

This clone has only a few counts. This chain links TRBV4-3 with TRBJ1-1; the D gene is possibly TRBD1 (6 bases). V was cut by 2 bases and J by 1 base, with 14 bases left in between. CDR3 length: 16 amino acids. CDR1 LGHNA and CDR2 YSLEER come from the germline V gene. In nucleotides, the CDR3 is TGCGCCAGCAGCCAATCAGGACAGATCCGGAACACTGAAGCTTTCTTT. Its translation: CASSQSGQIRNTEAFF.

This rearrangement joins TRBV20-1 to TRBJ2-5, with no clear D. This CDR3 has 11 amino acids. V lost 4 bases, J lost 2 bases, and 5 bases lay in between. Looked up from germline, CDR1 is DFQATT and CDR2 is SNEGSKA (reference sequence). CDR3 sequence (DNA): TGCAGTGCTATCGGGCAAGAGACCCAGTACTTC. Residues: CSAIGQETQYF.

The chain recombines TRBV6-1 with TRBJ2-7; TRBD2 is a possible D gene (6 bases). V lost 8 bases to trimming and J lost 5 bases, with 10 bases between them. From germline, CDR1 is MNHNS and CDR2 SASEGT. The CDR3 consists of 11 residues. This CDR3 is CASPPGDEQYF. The CDR3 region has the DNA TGTGCCAGCCCACCGGGGGACGAGCAGTACTTC.

This chain uses TRBV13 with TRBJ2-2, with TRBD2 identical over 12 bases. Trimming cost V 5 bases and J 9 bases; bases outside gene matches: 7. Looked up from germline, CDR1 is PRHDT and CDR2 is FYEKMQ (reference sequence). The CDR3 consists of 15 residues. CDR3 sequence: CASSLRLAGARELFF. The CDR3 DNA reads as TGTGCCAGCAGCCTCCGACTAGCGGGGGCCCGGGAGCTGTTTTTT.

The chain uses TRBV7-2 and TRBJ2-2; possibly TRBD2 for D (5 bases). CDR1 and CDR2 (germline): SGHTA, FQGNSA. Trimming stripped 5 bases from V and 1 base from J, with 11 bases between. CDR3 length equals 15 residues. The CDR3 DNA is TGTGCCAGCAGCCTCCGGGGTCAGAACACCGGGGAGCTGTTTTTT. It encodes CASSLRGQNTGELFF.

The V call is TRBV10-3, the J call TRBJ2-4; no definite D call. V lost 2 bases and J lost 1, with 3 bases in between. The CDR3 loop spans 13 amino acids. Germline V gives CDR1 ENHRY, CDR2 SYGVKD. CDR3 in DNA: TGTGCCATCAGTGAGCCGGCCAAAAACATTCAGTACTTC. It codes for CAISEPAKNIQYF.

The chain is built from TRBV29-1 and TRBJ2-6, with D tentatively TRBD2 (5 bases). The germline V and J ends were trimmed by 5 bases and 0 bases, with 11 bases remaining between them. Germline lookup yields CDR1 SQVTM and CDR2 ANQGSEA. The CDR3 runs 15 residues. CDR3 in amino acids: CSVMDSFSGANVLTF. DNA for the CDR3: TGCAGCGTTATGGACTCGTTCTCTGGGGCCAACGTCCTGACTTTC.

This clone was observed a few times. The J gene is TRBJ2-5, the V gene TRBV30; 11 bases line up with TRBD2. This CDR3 has 15 residues. The germline V gene has CDR1 GTSNPN and CDR2 SVGIG (reference sequence). Trimming removed 7 bases from V and 4 bases from J; junction bases left unmatched: 11. In DNA, the CDR3 is TGTGCCTTAGAGGTAGCGGGGGGGCCAGGAGAGACCCAGTACTTC. This gives the protein CALEVAGGPGETQYF.

The genes are TRBV27 and TRBJ1-6; D might be TRBD1 (6 bases). V lost 1 base to trimming and J lost 7 bases, with 11 bases between them. The CDR3 is 15 amino acids. Germline V gives CDR1 MNHEY, CDR2 SMNVEV (reference sequence). The CDR3 sequence is CASSLFRQVNSPLHF. Written as DNA, the CDR3 is TGTGCCAGCAGTTTATTCAGACAGGTGAATTCACCCCTCCACTTT.

J is TRBJ2-3 and V is TRBV30; a possible D gene is TRBD2 (5 bases). CDR3 length equals 13 residues. The germline V and J ends were trimmed by 5 bases and 2 bases, with 11 bases remaining between them. Germline CDR1 is GTSNPN and CDR2 is SVGIG (reference sequence). This chain's CDR3 is CAWEGDFTDTQYF. The CDR3 bases are TGTGCCTGGGAGGGAGACTTCACAGATACGCAGTATTTT.

The chain is built from TRBV14 and TRBJ2-2; possibly TRBD1 for D (5 bases). This CDR3 comprises 15 residues. With 2 bases removed from V and 3 bases from J, the gap between germline ends came to 10 bases. Per the germline V gene, CDR1 is SGHDN and CDR2 is FVKESK. The CDR3 region is CASSQYGQYTGELFF. CDR3 DNA: TGTGCCAGCAGCCAATACGGACAATACACCGGGGAGCTGTTTTTT. Using reference TRBV14 and TRBJ2-2 for the parts outside the CDR3, the full variable domain is EAGVTQFPSHSVIEKGQTVTLRCDPISGHDNLYWYRRVMGKEIKFLLHFVKESKQDESGMPNNRFLAERTGGTYSTLKVQPAELEDSGVYFCASSQYGQYTGELFFGEGSRLTVL.

The chain carries TRBV27 and TRBJ2-5; 10 bases fit TRBD1. CDR1 is MNHEY and CDR2 is SMNVEV in the germline V gene (reference sequence). The CDR3 length is 15 residues. The V and J ends lost 8 bases and 5 bases, in that order; junction bases with no gene match: 11. The CDR3 spells CASSLGDRGWETQYF. CDR3 sequence (DNA): TGTGCCAGCTCATTAGGGGACAGGGGATGGGAGACCCAGTACTTC.

Comment on this clone: The sample carries other DNA sequences with the same CDR3. The chain couples TRBV6-5 to TRBJ2-7, with TRBD1 matching 7 bases. Germline V gene sequence: CDR1 MNHEY, CDR2 SVGAGI. This CDR3 contains 15 residues. V gave up 0 bases and J gave up 0 bases; unmatched junction bases: 2. In nucleotides, the CDR3 is TGTGCCAGCAGTTACTCAGGGGGCCCCTCCTACGAGCAGTACTTC. Its translation is CASSYSGGPSYEQYF.